This paragraph covers one TCR beta chain sequence. The CDR3 extends over 17 amino acids. V shed 0 bases, J shed 5 bases, and the junction held 7 bases outside the gene matches. In germline, CDR1 is LGHNA, CDR2 YNFKEQ. This entry comes from a study of shared clonotypes between healthy human individuals. Donors were Caucasian adults residing in Nashville, Tennessee, USA. Authors' analysis steps: With immunoSEQ giving junction-only sequences and no quality scores, filtering differed. The repertoire was sequenced with immunoSEQ multiplex PCR; TCRdb's copy has only in-frame clones and lacks some. The DNA was the basis for D and trimming; V, J and clone size are from that table. The sample has roughly 2.5 million clones, around nine tenths seen once.

The sample was naive CD4+ T cells sorted from blood. The sample's subset: CD45RA+ positively selected. The sequence came from a man aged 18 to 30 in good health. The V and J genes are TRBV4-2 and TRBJ2-3; 11 nucleotides agree with TRBD2. CDR3 loop: CASSQDLAGGPGDTQYF. In nucleotides, the CDR3 is TGTGCCAGCAGCCAAGATTTAGCGGGGGGGCCAGGAGATACGCAGTATTTT.